The rows below give T cell receptor beta chains drawn from one sample of a study of T cell responses to AZD1222 COVID-19 vaccine. Sequenced by immunoSEQ multiplex PCR; TCRdb stores in-frame clones only, minus some. The sample holds approximately 170,000 clones, 85% to 90% seen once. The sample consisted of peripheral blood, taken on day 0 of AZD1222 vaccination. The receptors stem from an adult in good health. The CDR3 runs from the conserved cysteine through the conserved F or W. The order of the fields is J gene, V gene, clone size, D gene, CDR3 protein, CDR3 DNA. The D gene is left open where the match is weak. A row's size may be missing; if present it is once, few, many or a size class.

J gene: TRBJ2-7; V gene: TRBV7-8; clone size: few; D gene: TRBD2; CDR3 protein: CASSGRGGEQYF; CDR3 DNA: TGTGCCAGCAGCGGGAGGGGCGGCGAGCAGTACTTC
J gene: TRBJ1-2; V gene: TRBV7-2; clone size: .; D gene: TRBD1; CDR3 protein: CASSLGGTGGYTF; CDR3 DNA: TGTGCCAGCAGCTTAGGAGGGACAGGGGGCTACACCTTC
J gene: TRBJ1-5; V gene: TRBV6-2/TRBV6-3; clone size: .; D gene: .; CDR3 protein: CASTPRDLNQPQHF; CDR3 DNA: TGTGCCAGCACCCCCAGGGACCTAAATCAGCCCCAGCATTTT
J gene: TRBJ2-1; V gene: TRBV4-3; clone size: .; D gene: .; CDR3 protein: CASSQEREYNEQFF; CDR3 DNA: TGCGCCAGCAGCCAAGAAAGGGAGTACAATGAGCAGTTCTTC
J gene: TRBJ2-6; V gene: TRBV29-1; clone size: .; D gene: .; CDR3 protein: CSVEVFRTANFSSGANVLTF; CDR3 DNA: TGCAGCGTTGAGGTTTTTCGGACAGCAAATTTCAGCTCTGGGGCCAACGTCCTGACTTTC
J gene: TRBJ2-7; V gene: TRBV19; clone size: once; D gene: TRBD1; CDR3 protein: CASSPQGARYEQYF; CDR3 DNA: TGTGCCAGTAGTCCCCAGGGGGCGCGGTACGAGCAGTACTTC
J gene: TRBJ2-3; V gene: TRBV19; clone size: .; D gene: .; CDR3 protein: CASSPGVLTDTQYF; CDR3 DNA: TGTGCCAGTAGTCCAGGGGTTCTTACAGATACGCAGTATTTT
J gene: TRBJ1-2; V gene: TRBV6-1; clone size: .; D gene: .; CDR3 protein: CASSENGGDGYTF; CDR3 DNA: TGTGCCAGCAGTGAAAATGGGGGCGACGGCTACACCTTC
J gene: TRBJ2-1; V gene: TRBV3-1/TRBV3-2; clone size: .; D gene: TRBD1; CDR3 protein: CASSQDPQDRAYNEQFF; CDR3 DNA: TGTGCCAGCAGCCAAGATCCCCAGGACAGGGCCTACAATGAGCAGTTCTTC
J gene: TRBJ2-3; V gene: TRBV2; clone size: .; D gene: TRBD2; CDR3 protein: CASSVQGGGTDTQYF; CDR3 DNA: TGTGCCAGCAGTGTTCAGGGAGGGGGCACAGATACGCAGTATTTT
J gene: TRBJ1-4; V gene: TRBV18; clone size: .; D gene: .; CDR3 protein: CASSPIFHGGGYEKLFF; CDR3 DNA: TGTGCCAGCTCACCAATCTTCCACGGAGGGGGTTATGAAAAACTGTTTTTT
J gene: TRBJ2-7; V gene: TRBV6-2/TRBV6-3; clone size: .; D gene: .; CDR3 protein: CASSYGGTYEQYF; CDR3 DNA: TGTGCCAGCAGTTACGGGGGAACCTACGAGCAGTACTTC
J gene: TRBJ1-6; V gene: TRBV30; clone size: .; D gene: .; CDR3 protein: CAWSLGGAGSPLHF; CDR3 DNA: TGTGCCTGGTCCCTAGGGGGGGCTGGATCACCCCTCCACTTT
J gene: TRBJ1-2; V gene: TRBV5-6; clone size: .; D gene: .; CDR3 protein: CASSLQGNYGYTF; CDR3 DNA: TGTGCCAGCAGCTTGCAGGGTAACTATGGCTACACCTTC
J gene: TRBJ2-1; V gene: TRBV28; clone size: .; D gene: .; CDR3 protein: CASTGNRGSSIYNEQFF; CDR3 DNA: TGTGCCAGCACCGGAAACCGCGGGTCCTCAATCTACAATGAGCAGTTCTTC
J gene: TRBJ2-1; V gene: TRBV5-1; clone size: .; D gene: .; CDR3 protein: CASSLGNHNEQFF; CDR3 DNA: TGCGCCAGCAGCTTGGGGAATCACAATGAGCAGTTCTTC
J gene: TRBJ1-4; V gene: TRBV3-1/TRBV3-2; clone size: .; D gene: TRBD1; CDR3 protein: CASSQVGDSLGEKLFF; CDR3 DNA: TGTGCCAGCAGCCAAGTGGGGGACAGCCTTGGTGAAAAACTGTTTTTT
J gene: TRBJ2-3; V gene: TRBV4-2; clone size: .; D gene: TRBD2; CDR3 protein: CASSGGGLGRADTQYF; CDR3 DNA: TGTGCCAGCAGCGGCGGGGGGCTGGGGAGGGCAGATACGCAGTATTTT
J gene: TRBJ1-1; V gene: TRBV7-9; clone size: .; D gene: TRBD1; CDR3 protein: CASSPRQGLVGTEAFF; CDR3 DNA: TGTGCCAGCAGCCCCCGACAGGGGTTGGTGGGAACTGAAGCTTTCTTT
J gene: TRBJ2-1; V gene: TRBV18; clone size: .; D gene: TRBD1; CDR3 protein: CASSPRGGGPGSYNEQFF; CDR3 DNA: TGTGCCAGCTCACCACGAGGGGGCGGTCCGGGCTCCTACAATGAGCAGTTCTTC
J gene: TRBJ2-5; V gene: TRBV6-2/TRBV6-3; clone size: .; D gene: TRBD2; CDR3 protein: CASSYSPLAGETQYF; CDR3 DNA: TGTGCCAGCAGTTACTCGCCACTAGCGGGGGAGACCCAGTACTTC
J gene: TRBJ2-3; V gene: TRBV11-1; clone size: .; D gene: .; CDR3 protein: CASSLNRGGTDTQYF; CDR3 DNA: TGTGCCAGCAGCTTAAACAGAGGTGGCACAGATACGCAGTATTTT
J gene: TRBJ2-5; V gene: TRBV5-1; clone size: .; D gene: .; CDR3 protein: CASSFGGTGGETQYF; CDR3 DNA: TGCGCCAGCAGCTTTGGGGGAACCGGTGGGGAGACCCAGTACTTC
J gene: TRBJ2-5; V gene: TRBV29-1; clone size: .; D gene: .; CDR3 protein: CSVYSPGTGQETQYF; CDR3 DNA: TGCAGCGTTTACTCTCCGGGGACGGGCCAAGAGACCCAGTACTTC
J gene: TRBJ1-3; V gene: TRBV5-6; clone size: .; D gene: TRBD1; CDR3 protein: CASSTFRTGVTGNTIYF; CDR3 DNA: TGTGCCAGCAGCACATTTAGGACAGGGGTAACCGGAAACACCATATATTTT
J gene: TRBJ2-2; V gene: TRBV6-2/TRBV6-3; clone size: .; D gene: TRBD2; CDR3 protein: CASSPGGPRSGELFF; CDR3 DNA: TGTGCCAGCAGCCCGGGGGGGCCGAGATCCGGGGAGCTGTTTTTT
J gene: TRBJ1-5; V gene: TRBV27; clone size: .; D gene: .; CDR3 protein: CASSSTFGRTKTGGPQHF; CDR3 DNA: TGTGCCAGCAGTTCGACCTTTGGTCGGACAAAAACCGGGGGGCCCCAGCATTTT
J gene: TRBJ1-1; V gene: TRBV7-2; clone size: .; D gene: .; CDR3 protein: CASSLTGRNTEAFF; CDR3 DNA: TGTGCCAGCAGCCTCACAGGAAGGAACACTGAAGCTTTCTTT
J gene: TRBJ1-3; V gene: TRBV4-3; clone size: once; D gene: .; CDR3 protein: CASSQDHGGIGNTIYF; CDR3 DNA: TGCGCCAGCAGCCAAGACCACGGGGGTATCGGAAACACCATATATTTT
J gene: TRBJ2-1; V gene: TRBV6-5; clone size: .; D gene: TRBD1; CDR3 protein: CASSYSTGELVNEQFF; CDR3 DNA: TGTGCCAGCAGTTACTCGACAGGGGAGTTAGTTAATGAGCAGTTCTTC
J gene: TRBJ1-5; V gene: TRBV21-1; clone size: .; D gene: .; CDR3 protein: CASSKETGGSPKGNQPQHF; CDR3 DNA: TGTGCCAGCAGCAAAGAGACAGGGGGCTCTCCAAAAGGAAATCAGCCCCAGCATTTT
J gene: TRBJ2-7; V gene: TRBV2; clone size: .; D gene: .; CDR3 protein: CASSLPDGLYEQYF; CDR3 DNA: TGTGCCAGCAGTCTCCCGGACGGACTCTACGAGCAGTACTTC
J gene: TRBJ1-4; V gene: TRBV7-9; clone size: .; D gene: .; CDR3 protein: CASSLDRATNEKLFF; CDR3 DNA: TGTGCCAGCAGCTTAGACAGGGCAACTAATGAAAAACTGTTTTTT
J gene: TRBJ2-1; V gene: TRBV7-3; clone size: once; D gene: TRBD2; CDR3 protein: CASSRSRGAYNEQFF; CDR3 DNA: TGTGCCAGCAGCCGTTCCCGGGGGGCCTACAATGAGCAGTTCTTC
J gene: TRBJ1-6; V gene: TRBV6-4; clone size: .; D gene: .; CDR3 protein: CASSDEGGAPLHF; CDR3 DNA: TGTGCCAGCAGTGACGAGGGTGGTGCACCCCTCCACTTT
J gene: TRBJ2-7; V gene: TRBV30; clone size: .; D gene: TRBD1; CDR3 protein: CAWMDRQNSYEQYF; CDR3 DNA: TGTGCCTGGATGGACAGGCAGAACTCCTACGAGCAGTACTTC
J gene: TRBJ1-2; V gene: TRBV12-3/TRBV12-4; clone size: .; D gene: .; CDR3 protein: CASSSQRSGYTF; CDR3 DNA: TGTGCCAGCAGTTCCCAGAGGAGCGGCTACACCTTC
J gene: TRBJ1-2; V gene: TRBV27; clone size: .; D gene: .; CDR3 protein: CASSFSKVFTYGYTF; CDR3 DNA: TGTGCCAGCAGTTTTTCCAAGGTCTTCACTTATGGCTACACCTTC
J gene: TRBJ2-2; V gene: TRBV6-1; clone size: .; D gene: .; CDR3 protein: CASSALNRASANTGELFF; CDR3 DNA: TGTGCCAGCAGTGCTCTAAACCGGGCTAGCGCGAACACCGGGGAGCTGTTTTTT
J gene: TRBJ1-5; V gene: TRBV2; clone size: .; D gene: .; CDR3 protein: CASSELGRNQPQHF; CDR3 DNA: TGTGCCAGCAGTGAGTTGGGAAGGAATCAGCCCCAGCATTTT
J gene: TRBJ2-3; V gene: TRBV7-9; clone size: .; D gene: .; CDR3 protein: CASSLGVGHADTQYF; CDR3 DNA: TGTGCCAGCAGCTTAGGTGTGGGGCACGCAGATACGCAGTATTTT
J gene: TRBJ2-1; V gene: TRBV12-5; clone size: .; D gene: .; CDR3 protein: CASGFANNEQFF; CDR3 DNA: TGTGCTAGTGGTTTCGCAAACAATGAGCAGTTCTTC
J gene: TRBJ2-7; V gene: TRBV2; clone size: few; D gene: .; CDR3 protein: CASLTTGSEQYF; CDR3 DNA: TGTGCCAGCCTGACCACGGGTTCCGAGCAGTACTTC
J gene: TRBJ1-5; V gene: TRBV6-5; clone size: .; D gene: .; CDR3 protein: CASRPTGAINQPQHF; CDR3 DNA: TGTGCCAGCAGACCCACCGGGGCCATCAATCAGCCCCAGCATTTT
J gene: TRBJ1-1; V gene: TRBV4-1; clone size: .; D gene: .; CDR3 protein: CASSHTGWGTEAFF; CDR3 DNA: TGCGCCAGCAGCCATACAGGGTGGGGCACTGAAGCTTTCTTT
J gene: TRBJ1-6; V gene: TRBV3-1/TRBV3-2; clone size: few; D gene: .; CDR3 protein: CASSHQAATGTPLHF; CDR3 DNA: TGTGCCAGCAGCCATCAAGCGGCGACGGGGACACCCCTCCACTTT
J gene: TRBJ1-3; V gene: TRBV6-5; clone size: once; D gene: .; CDR3 protein: CASKGNSGNTIYF; CDR3 DNA: TGTGCCAGCAAAGGCAACTCTGGAAACACCATATATTTT
J gene: TRBJ2-1; V gene: TRBV27; clone size: .; D gene: .; CDR3 protein: CASSLPSTGYNEQFF; CDR3 DNA: TGTGCCAGCAGCCTCCCTTCCACAGGGTACAATGAGCAGTTCTTC
J gene: TRBJ2-1; V gene: TRBV27; clone size: .; D gene: .; CDR3 protein: CASSFRFYNEQFF; CDR3 DNA: TGTGCCAGCAGTTTTAGGTTCTACAATGAGCAGTTCTTC
J gene: TRBJ2-7; V gene: TRBV4-2; clone size: .; D gene: .; CDR3 protein: CASSQEPVTEFYEQYF; CDR3 DNA: TGTGCCAGCAGCCAAGAGCCCGTGACAGAATTCTACGAGCAGTACTTC
J gene: TRBJ2-1; V gene: TRBV11-2; clone size: .; D gene: TRBD2; CDR3 protein: CASRGRGGGNEQFF; CDR3 DNA: TGTGCCAGCAGGGGACGGGGGGGCGGCAATGAGCAGTTCTTC
J gene: TRBJ1-2; V gene: TRBV18; clone size: .; D gene: TRBD1; CDR3 protein: CASSPGDSLRFFGGENGYTF; CDR3 DNA: TGTGCCAGCTCACCTGGGGACAGTCTACGCTTTTTTGGGGGGGAAAATGGCTACACCTTC
J gene: TRBJ2-4; V gene: TRBV18; clone size: .; D gene: .; CDR3 protein: CASSPLDGSGYIQYF; CDR3 DNA: TGTGCCAGCTCACCTCTAGACGGATCGGGTTACATTCAGTACTTC
J gene: TRBJ2-2; V gene: TRBV7-9; clone size: few; D gene: TRBD1; CDR3 protein: CASSLGQGDTGELFF; CDR3 DNA: TGTGCCAGCAGCTTAGGGCAGGGGGACACCGGGGAGCTGTTTTTT